The 26 T cell receptor beta chains listed next were all sequenced from one sample in a study of T cells expressing NK-cell markers. TCRdb reprocessed the 5' RACE reads and keeps a single row for each CDR3 protein, giving no DNA. The sample includes hundreds of thousands of distinct CDR3 sequences. Sequencing input: blood T cells: a sorted CD56 or NKG2C T cell subset, CD4+ or CD8+ T cells, or bulk PBMC T cells (not recorded which). The receptors come from a man aged 18 to 69 in good health.

This sequence joins TRBV7-6 and TRBJ2-7. From germline, CDR1 is SGHVS and CDR2 FNYEAQ. CDR3 size: 14 residues. CDR3 amino acids: CASSLHDRVYEQYF.

This sequence joins TRBV7-9 and TRBJ1-2; as DNA is missing, the TRBD1 call by TCRdb cannot be tested. Germline CDR1 and CDR2: SEHNR and FQNEAQ (reference sequence). There are 15 residues in the CDR3. CDR3 protein: CASSFQDTTNYGYTF.

The V call is TRBV24-1, the J call TRBJ2-2; TCRdb's D gene call, TRBD1, goes unchecked for lack of DNA. The CDR3 is made up of 16 amino acids. CDR1 and CDR2 from the germline V gene are KGHDR and SFDVKD. The CDR3 region is CATSDAGVQNTGELFF.

V is TRBV5-1 and J is TRBJ1-2; with no DNA, the TCRdb D assignment of TRBD1 cannot be verified. This CDR3 is built from 14 residues. Looked up from germline, CDR1 is SGHRS and CDR2 is YFSETQ. CDR3 sequence: CASSPATGVSGYTF.

The chain couples TRBV5-5 to TRBJ2-7; TCRdb indicates TRBD1, and absent DNA this call remains unverified. Per germline, CDR1 SGHKS and CDR2 YYEKEE (reference sequence). There are 15 residues in the CDR3. The CDR3 region is CASSPPLGQSYEQYF.

V is TRBV20-1 and J is TRBJ2-1; TCRdb names TRBD1, which stays unverified in the absence of DNA. Germline values: CDR1 DFQATT, CDR2 SNEGSKA (reference sequence). The CDR3 contains 17 residues. The CDR3 loop is CSARDGHVISIDNEQFF.

The CDR3 sequence is CASSRDYGDYGYTF. V is TRBV2 and J is TRBJ1-2. The CDR3 runs 14 residues. Germline V lookup: CDR1 SNHLY, CDR2 FYNNEI.

The chain has TRBV20-1 and TRBJ1-2; as DNA is missing, the TRBD1 call by TCRdb cannot be tested. The CDR3 has 13 amino acids. Germline CDR1 reads DFQATT; CDR2 reads SNEGSKA (reference sequence). The CDR3 region is CSARQGANYGYTF.

This chain links TRBV28 with TRBJ2-7; TCRdb selects TRBD2, and the lack of DNA leaves this call unchecked. This CDR3 has 16 residues. The germline V gene encodes CDR1 MDHEN and CDR2 SYDVKM. CDR3 region: CASSPPDRPSSYEQYF.

The chain couples TRBV7-6 to TRBJ1-1; with no DNA, the TCRdb D assignment of TRBD1 cannot be verified. This CDR3 is 13 amino acids long. Germline V gene sequence: CDR1 SGHVS, CDR2 FNYEAQ. This CDR3 reads CASSFRDSIEAFF.

The J gene is TRBJ2-2, the V gene TRBV19; TCRdb's D call, TRBD2, is unchecked because there is no DNA. Germline assignment: CDR1 LNHDA and CDR2 SQIVND (reference sequence). CDR3 length: 12 residues. Here the CDR3 reads CASSGRPGELFF.

This chain connects TRBV2 to TRBJ2-3; TCRdb's D call, TRBD1, is unchecked because there is no DNA. From germline, CDR1 is SNHLY and CDR2 FYNNEI. This CDR3 spans 19 amino acids. The CDR3 spells CASSEGYALTGGNTDTQYF.

The rearrangement joins TRBV19 to TRBJ2-4; lacking DNA, the TRBD1 call made by TCRdb goes unchecked. From germline, CDR1 is LNHDA and CDR2 SQIVND (reference sequence). CDR3 length equals 13 residues. CDR3 sequence: CASSIGRENIQYF.

The chain joins TRBV6-1 to TRBJ2-1. Germline CDR1 MNHNS, CDR2 SASEGT. The CDR3 is 11 amino acids. CDR3 amino acids: CASRPFGEQFF.

The rearrangement links TRBV21-1 to TRBJ1-2. TRBV21-1 is designated a pseudogene. There are 16 residues in the CDR3. CDR3 residues: CASKRRREGGNYGYTF.

This chain links TRBV12-3 or TRBV12-4 with TRBJ1-5; TCRdb returns TRBD1, unconfirmable since there is no DNA. This CDR3 region has 16 residues. CDR3 residues: CASSLAQGASNQPQHF.

The chain joins TRBV3-1 to TRBJ1-2; TCRdb lists TRBD1, though no DNA is available to test this call. CDR1 and CDR2 (germline): LGHDT, YNNKEL (reference sequence). The CDR3 is made up of 20 amino acids. CDR3 protein: CASSQEYLRPARRGNYGYTF.

CDR3: CASSSSAYKNNEQFF. V usage is TRBV12-3 or TRBV12-4 and J usage is TRBJ2-1. This CDR3 is built from 15 residues.

The V gene is TRBV5-1, the J gene TRBJ2-5; without DNA, the TCRdb call of TRBD1 cannot be checked. The CDR3 runs 16 residues. The germline gives CDR1 SGHRS, CDR2 YFSETQ. CDR3 protein: CASSLQGSMFKETQYF.

CDR3 region: CASTLGAQGVNYGYTF. This chain connects TRBV5-6 to TRBJ1-2; absent DNA, TCRdb's TRBD1 call cannot be checked. This CDR3 has 16 residues. Germline CDR1 SGHDT, CDR2 YYEEEE.

This sequence joins TRBV6-5 and TRBJ1-6; TCRdb names TRBD1, which stays unverified in the absence of DNA. Germline CDR1 MNHEY, CDR2 SVGAGI. There are 14 residues in the CDR3. The CDR3 region is CASSIRDNHSPLHF.

This rearrangement joins TRBV5-1 to TRBJ2-7. CDR1 and CDR2 from the germline V gene are SGHRS and YFSETQ. The CDR3 sequence is 13 residues long. The CDR3 here is CASGPVFSYEQYF.

V is TRBV6-2 or TRBV6-3 and J is TRBJ2-5. The V gene's germline CDR1 is MNHEY and CDR2 SVGEGT. The CDR3 contains 14 residues. This CDR3 is CASSYVTYQETQYF.

The rearrangement links TRBV27 to TRBJ2-1; no DNA is available, so the TRBD2 call from TCRdb remains unchecked. The CDR3 runs 14 residues. The germline CDR1 and CDR2 sequences are MNHEY and SMNVEV (reference sequence). The CDR3 reads CASGGTVESNEQFF.

The chain combines TRBV6-2 or TRBV6-3 with TRBJ1-5. The CDR3 is 12 amino acids. Looked up from germline, CDR1 is MNHEY and CDR2 is SVGEGT. CDR3 in amino acids: CASMHDNQPQHF.

The chain couples TRBV29-1 to TRBJ1-2; the TCRdb call, TRBD1, lacks DNA for checking. The CDR3 extends over 15 amino acids. Germline-derived CDR1 and CDR2 are SQVTM and ANQGSEA. The CDR3 reads CSVGSPSTGTYGYTF.